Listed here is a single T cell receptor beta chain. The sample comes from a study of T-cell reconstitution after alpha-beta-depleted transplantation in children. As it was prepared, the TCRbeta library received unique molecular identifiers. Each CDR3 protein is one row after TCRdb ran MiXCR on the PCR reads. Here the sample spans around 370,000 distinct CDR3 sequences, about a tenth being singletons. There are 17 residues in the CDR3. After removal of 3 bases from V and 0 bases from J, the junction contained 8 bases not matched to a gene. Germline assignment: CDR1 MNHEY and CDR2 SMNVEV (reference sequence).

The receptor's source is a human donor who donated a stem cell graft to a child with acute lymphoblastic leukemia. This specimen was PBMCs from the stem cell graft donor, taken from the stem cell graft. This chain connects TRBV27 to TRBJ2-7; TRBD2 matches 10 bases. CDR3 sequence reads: CASSLRTSGVSSYEQYF. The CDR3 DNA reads TGTGCCAGCAGTTTGAGGACTAGCGGTGTTAGCTCCTACGAGCAGTACTTC.